Listed here are 18 T cell receptor beta chains from one sample, sequenced in a study of blood T cell repertoires in COVID-19. Sequenced by immunoSEQ multiplex PCR; TCRdb stores in-frame clones only, minus some. The sample records about 350,000 clones, 88% being singletons. Source material: peripheral blood. The receptor set was obtained from a woman between 65 and 79 years old with COVID-19, enrolled during active disease.

The J gene is TRBJ1-2, the V gene TRBV6-5; TRBD1 might be the D (5 bases). Germline values: CDR1 MNHEY, CDR2 SVGAGI. V shed 4 bases and J shed 1 base, with 7 bases lying between them. The CDR3 spans 13 residues. The CDR3 loop is CASSSQVNYGYTF. The CDR3 nucleotides read TGTGCCAGCAGTTCACAGGTTAACTATGGCTACACCTTC.

V usage is TRBV27 and J usage is TRBJ2-4, with 8 bases fitting TRBD1. Germline V gives CDR1 MNHEY, CDR2 SMNVEV (reference sequence). V was pared by 3 bases and J by 1 base, with 8 bases of the junction left unmatched. The CDR3 consists of 17 residues. The CDR3, as DNA: TGTGCCAGCAGTTTGGACAGGGACGAAAGGGCCAAAAACATTCAGTACTTC. Its translation: CASSLDRDERAKNIQYF.

This chain links TRBV4-3 with TRBJ2-2; the D gene is possibly TRBD2 (5 bases). Per germline, CDR1 LGHNA and CDR2 YSLEER. The ends were cut back, 4 bases at V and 5 bases at J, with 11 bases in the middle. This CDR3 spans 14 amino acids. This chain's CDR3 is CASSRRLATGELFF. DNA for the CDR3: TGCGCCAGCAGCCGCAGGCTAGCAACCGGGGAGCTGTTTTTT.

This chain joins TRBV19 and TRBJ2-2, with D possibly matching TRBD1 (6 bases). Trimming removed 6 bases from V and 4 bases from J, with 15 bases in between. The CDR3 length is 15 residues. Germline V CDR1 and CDR2: LNHDA, SQIVND (reference sequence). CDR3 residues: CASRKQGEGTGELFF. In DNA, the CDR3 is TGTGCCAGTAGGAAACAGGGTGAGGGCACCGGGGAGCTGTTTTTT. Based on the CDR3 plus reference TRBV19 and TRBJ2-2, the full variable domain is DGGITQSPKYLFRKEGQNVTLSCEQNLNHDAMYWYRQDPGQGLRLIYYSQIVNDFQKGDIAEGYSVSREKKESFPLTVTSAQKNPTAFYLCASRKQGEGTGELFFGEGSRLTVL.

CDR3 nucleotide sequence: TGCGCCAGCAGCTCGTCACTAGCAACGGATACGCAGTATTTT. Translation: CASSSSLATDTQYF. This chain links TRBV5-1 with TRBJ2-3; D perhaps matches TRBD2 (6 bases). Germline lookup yields CDR1 SGHRS and CDR2 YFSETQ. V dropped 3 bases and J dropped 6 bases, with 14 bases sitting between them. The CDR3 sequence is 14 residues long.

V and J are TRBV12-3 or TRBV12-4 and TRBJ1-2; D gene unclear. The CDR3 has 13 residues. Between the trimmed V and J ends, which lost 7 bases and 2 bases, there was a span of 11 bases. The CDR3 loop reads CASNSGRNYGYTF. The DNA for the CDR3 is TGTGCCAGCAATTCAGGCAGAAACTATGGCTACACCTTC.

CDR3: CASSPRASGEQETQYF. DNA of the CDR3: TGTGCCAGCAGCCCCCGGGCTAGCGGGGAGCAAGAGACCCAGTACTTC. The rearrangement uses TRBV7-8 and TRBJ2-5, with 9 positions matching TRBD2. This CDR3 is 16 amino acids long. J gave up 2 bases and V 5 bases, and 9 bases lay outside the gene matches. The germline gives CDR1 SGHVS, CDR2 FQNEAQ.

Remarks on this clone: At one boundary the junction diverges from the germline segment, which might be a read error. The V call is TRBV30, the J call TRBJ1-2, with no clear D. This CDR3 has 13 residues. Germline values: CDR1 GTSNPN, CDR2 SVGIG (reference sequence). The chain's CDR3 is CAWSAMSFIQAFF. In nucleotides, the CDR3 is TGTGCCTGGAGCGCCATGAGCTTTATTCAGGCGTTCTTC.

This rearrangement joins TRBV7-9 to TRBJ1-1, with D perhaps TRBD1 (6 bases). The CDR3 has 15 residues. CDR1 SEHNR and CDR2 FQNEAQ come from the germline V gene (reference sequence). V lost 1 base and J 4 bases, leaving 13 bases between the germline ends. CDR3 sequence (DNA): TGTGCCAGCAGCTTAGTCCAGGGGCGAGGCACTGAAGCTTTCTTT. Translated, it gives CASSLVQGRGTEAFF.

V is TRBV19 and J is TRBJ1-4, with 7 nucleotides matching TRBD1. Germline assignment: CDR1 LNHDA and CDR2 SQIVND (reference sequence). This CDR3 contains 12 residues. J gave up 10 bases and V 6 bases, and 5 bases lay outside the gene matches. CDR3 sequence (DNA): TGTGCCAGTAGCCGGAGACAGGGAAAACTGTTTTTT. Amino acid sequence: CASSRRQGKLFF.

This clone was seen a single time. The chain recombines TRBV21-1 with TRBJ1-1; TRBD1 reflects the table's D call only, with no check against the DNA. TRBV21-1 is reported as a pseudogene. The CDR3 has 15 residues. CDR3 region: CASSLWTVMNTEAFF. For the CDR3, the DNA is TGTGCCAGCAGCCTCTGGACAGTGATGAACACTGAAGCTTTCTTT.

On this clone: Other DNA sequences in this specimen translate into the identical CDR3. The chain links TRBV12-3 or TRBV12-4 to TRBJ1-1; D is unresolved. V was pared by 3 bases and J by 5 bases, with 7 bases between. This CDR3 contains 12 residues. CDR3 sequence: CASSFAGTEAFF. CDR3 nucleotide sequence: TGTGCCAGCAGTTTCGCCGGGACTGAAGCTTTCTTT.

V and J are TRBV6-5 and TRBJ1-6, with 7 nucleotides matching TRBD1. Germline V gene lookup returns CDR1 MNHEY and CDR2 SVGAGI. Trimming removed 6 bases from V and 5 bases from J; junction bases left unmatched: 4. This CDR3 comprises 14 residues. The chain's CDR3 is CASRDRANNSPLHF. The CDR3 DNA reads TGTGCCAGCAGAGACAGGGCAAATAATTCACCCCTCCACTTT.

V gene TRBV7-9 combines with J gene TRBJ1-2; D perhaps matches TRBD1 (6 bases). The germline gives CDR1 SEHNR, CDR2 FQNEAQ (reference sequence). Trimming stripped 5 bases from V and 2 bases from J, with 15 bases between. CDR3 length: 15 amino acids. The chain's CDR3 is CASSPPYRENYGYTF. The CDR3 coding sequence is TGTGCCAGCAGCCCCCCGTACAGGGAGAACTATGGCTACACCTTC.

The chain is built from TRBV5-8 and TRBJ2-5; maybe TRBD2 (5 bases). From germline, CDR1 is SGHTS and CDR2 YDEGEE. Trimming took off 4 bases at V and 0 bases at J, with 16 bases between the two ends. The length of the CDR3 is 16 residues. The CDR3 protein is CASSRRLTLYQETQYF. For the CDR3, the DNA is TGTGCCAGCAGCCGGAGGTTGACTCTATACCAAGAGACCCAGTACTTC.

The rearrangement uses TRBV21-1 and TRBJ1-6. TRBV21-1 is noted as a pseudogene. CDR3 length: 16 amino acids. The CDR3 protein is CASSRPGGGENSPLHF. Written as DNA, the CDR3 is TGTGCCAGCAGCCGCCCAGGAGGTGGAGAGAATTCACCCCTCCACTTT.

This clone was counted between two and nine times. The chain carries TRBV6-5 and TRBJ2-1; 12 bases are shared with TRBD2. The CDR3 is made up of 15 amino acids. The trim removed 0 bases at V and 11 bases at J, leaving 5 bases unmatched. Germline V gene sequence: CDR1 MNHEY, CDR2 SVGAGI. DNA of the CDR3: TGTGCCAGCAGTTACTCAGGACTAGCGGGGAGAAAGCAGTTCTTC. Translating it yields CASSYSGLAGRKQFF.

The chain couples TRBV11-2 to TRBJ2-5; possibly TRBD1 for D (5 bases). Germline assignment: CDR1 SGHAT and CDR2 FQNNGV. The CDR3 has 17 amino acids. V was pared by 5 bases and J by 3 bases, with 22 bases between. The CDR3 loop reads CASSPPQVAGKKETQYF. The DNA of the CDR3 is TGTGCCAGCAGCCCCCCCCAGGTGGCAGGGAAGAAAGAGACCCAGTACTTC.